A selection of T cell receptor beta chains follows, all from one sample in a study of blood T cell repertoires in COVID-19. The table came from immunoSEQ multiplex PCR; TCRdb's copy has only in-frame clones and leaves some out. The profile shows tens of thousands of clones, about 79% of them singletons. Sequenced sample: peripheral blood. Receptors originate from a woman in her fifties or sixties with acute or convalescent COVID-19. The CDR3 runs from the conserved cysteine through the conserved F or W. The order of the fields is V gene, J gene, D gene, clone size, CDR3 protein, CDR3 DNA. D genes are given only for firm matches. Clone size is given for some rows only: seen once, a few or many times, or a class if the clone is expanded.

TRBV5-8	TRBJ2-3	TRBD2	few	CASSATRRGDPSTDTQYF	TGTGCCAGCAGCGCGACTAGGCGGGGGGACCCTAGCACAGATACGCAGTATTTT
TRBV18	TRBJ2-1	.	once	CASSPSRELGNEQFF	TGTGCCAGCTCACCCTCTAGGGAGTTAGGGAATGAGCAGTTCTTC
TRBV4-2	TRBJ2-4	TRBD1	.	CASSQGTGDVGDIQYF	TGTGCCAGCAGCCAAGGGACAGGGGATGTTGGGGACATTCAGTACTTC
TRBV14	TRBJ1-1	.	.	CASSQRRAQAHTEAFF	TGTGCCAGCAGCCAAAGGAGGGCACAGGCTCACACTGAAGCTTTCTTT
TRBV5-6	TRBJ2-3	.	.	CASSWAQSTDTQYF	TGTGCCAGCAGCTGGGCCCAAAGCACAGATACGCAGTATTTT
TRBV9	TRBJ2-3	TRBD2	.	CASSARTSGGLSTDTQYF	TGTGCCAGCAGCGCCCGGACTAGCGGGGGCCTCAGCACAGATACGCAGTATTTT
TRBV6-4	TRBJ2-3	TRBD2	.	CASSDQPSGGADTQYF	TGTGCCAGCAGTGACCAGCCCAGCGGGGGGGCTGATACGCAGTATTTT
TRBV24-1	TRBJ1-2	.	.	CATSRNISPYGYTF	TGTGCCACCAGTAGAAACATTTCCCCTTATGGCTACACCTTC
TRBV19	TRBJ2-1	TRBD2	once	CASSITTGGAKNEQFF	TGTGCCAGTAGTATTACCACCGGGGGGGCGAAGAATGAGCAGTTCTTC
TRBV10-3	TRBJ1-2	.	.	CAISESEGVDGYTF	TGTGCCATCAGTGAGTCCGAGGGCGTGGATGGCTACACCTTC
TRBV5-1	TRBJ1-1	.	few	CASSSRGRGNTEAFF	TGCGCCAGCAGCTCACGTGGACGGGGGAACACTGAAGCTTTCTTT
TRBV19	TRBJ2-4	.	.	CASSPTRTGNANIQYF	TGTGCCAGTAGTCCAACTAGAACGGGTAATGCAAACATTCAGTACTTC
TRBV30	TRBJ1-4	.	.	CAWGEERTDEKLFF	TGTGCCTGGGGGGAGGAACGGACGGATGAAAAACTGTTTTTT
TRBV5-5	TRBJ1-6	TRBD1	.	CASSQRQGYNSPLHF	TGTGCCAGCAGCCAGAGACAGGGGTATAATTCACCCCTCCACTTT
TRBV18	TRBJ1-2	.	.	CASPPLRDGYTF	TGTGCCAGCCCACCATTGAGGGATGGCTACACCTTC
TRBV19	TRBJ1-1	TRBD1	.	CASSSSEVGTDIDPEAFF	TGTGCCAGTAGTTCGTCTGAAGTCGGGACAGATATCGATCCTGAAGCTTTCTTT
TRBV4-2	TRBJ2-7	.	.	CASSQDLPREQYF	TGTGCCAGCAGCCAAGACCTCCCCCGGGAGCAGTACTTC
TRBV4-2	TRBJ1-6	.	few	CASSQDAGVGSPLHF	TGTGCCAGCAGCCAAGACGCAGGGGTAGGATCACCCCTCCACTTT
TRBV5-1	TRBJ1-2	.	.	CASSGAADPLGYTF	TGCGCCAGCAGCGGGGCGGCAGATCCCCTTGGCTACACCTTC
TRBV5-5	TRBJ1-1	TRBD1	.	CASSWDRMNTEAFF	TGTGCCAGCAGCTGGGACAGAATGAACACTGAAGCTTTCTTT
TRBV30	TRBJ2-6	.	.	CAWSLAPHGAGANVLTF	TGTGCCTGGAGTTTGGCCCCCCATGGTGCAGGGGCCAACGTCCTGACTTTC
TRBV29-1	TRBJ1-1	.	once	CSVVFDTEAFF	TGCAGCGTTGTCTTTGACACTGAAGCTTTCTTT
TRBV2	TRBJ2-2	TRBD1	.	CASSGRTGDTGELFF	TGTGCCAGCAGTGGTAGAACAGGGGACACCGGGGAGCTGTTTTTT
TRBV6-5	TRBJ1-1	.	.	CASSYSHSGNTEAFF	TGTGCCAGCAGTTACTCGCACAGTGGAAACACTGAAGCTTTCTTT
TRBV5-1	TRBJ1-2	.	.	CASFGDSGDYGYTF	TGCGCCAGCTTTGGGGACTCGGGCGACTATGGCTACACCTTC
TRBV2	TRBJ2-7	.	once	CASSERTSLEQYF	TGTGCCAGCAGTGAGAGGACATCCTTAGAGCAGTACTTC
TRBV2	TRBJ1-2	.	.	CASSERQDYGYTF	TGTGCCAGCAGTGAACGGCAGGACTATGGCTACACCTTC
TRBV2	TRBJ1-2	.	.	CASKEQGRSYGYTF	TGTGCCAGCAAGGAGCAGGGCAGATCCTATGGCTACACCTTC
TRBV6-1	TRBJ1-1	.	.	CASSDDRNTEAFF	TGTGCCAGCAGTGACGACAGGAACACTGAAGCTTTCTTT
TRBV4-1	TRBJ2-7	TRBD2	.	CASSQGLAGGVDEQYF	TGCGCCAGCAGCCAAGGACTAGCGGGGGGAGTCGACGAGCAGTACTTC
TRBV9	TRBJ2-3	.	.	CASSSNVEDTQYF	TGTGCCAGCAGCAGCAACGTGGAGGATACGCAGTATTTT
TRBV5-1	TRBJ2-7	.	few	CASSLAGFKDEQYF	TGCGCCAGCAGCTTGGCAGGTTTCAAGGACGAGCAGTACTTC
TRBV19	TRBJ1-2	.	.	CASSMGGVSYTF	TGTGCCAGTAGTATGGGCGGGGTGAGCTACACCTTC
TRBV19	TRBJ2-3	.	.	CASSPQATDTQYF	TGTGCCAGTAGTCCCCAAGCGACAGATACGCAGTATTTT
TRBV2	TRBJ1-2	TRBD1	.	CAIETRDRGYGYTF	TGTGCCATAGAAACTCGGGACAGGGGATATGGCTACACCTTC
TRBV5-4	TRBJ2-3	TRBD2	.	CASSLGALAGGTDTQYF	TGTGCCAGCAGCTTGGGAGCTCTAGCGGGGGGCACAGATACGCAGTATTTT
TRBV19	TRBJ2-3	TRBD2	.	CASRTSGGGDTQYF	TGTGCCAGTAGGACTAGCGGGGGAGGAGATACGCAGTATTTT
TRBV20-1	TRBJ1-1	TRBD1	.	CSASPNRGLFNTEAFF	TGCAGTGCTAGTCCTAACAGGGGTTTATTCAACACTGAAGCTTTCTTT
TRBV4-1	TRBJ1-4	.	few	CASSQEGGTVGEKLFF	TGCGCCAGCAGCCAAGAGGGCGGGACGGTGGGTGAAAAACTGTTTTTT
TRBV5-5	TRBJ1-1	.	many	CASSLVGRSTEAFF	TGTGCCAGCAGCTTGGTTGGGAGGAGCACTGAAGCTTTCTTT
TRBV19	TRBJ2-1	.	.	CASSMGLLQGSYNEQFF	TGTGCCAGTAGTATGGGCCTCCTGCAAGGCTCCTACAATGAGCAGTTCTTC
TRBV5-4	TRBJ2-1	TRBD2	.	CASSLSGGTYNEQFF	TGTGCCAGCAGCTTGAGCGGGGGGACCTACAATGAGCAGTTCTTC
TRBV3-1/TRBV3-2	TRBJ2-5	TRBD2	.	CASGGDFQETQYF	TGTGCCAGCGGGGGGGACTTCCAAGAGACCCAGTACTTC